This is a list of T cell receptor beta chains from one sample in a study of read filtering for tumor transcriptome and immune sequencing. Each CDR3 protein is one row after TCRdb ran MiXCR on the reads. The table has fewer than 45,000 distinct CDR3 sequences, about 12% seen once. Sequencing was performed on a population of CD138-negative cells sorted from bone marrow. The receptors were gathered from a donor at least 40 years old with multiple myeloma. The CDR3 runs from the conserved cysteine through the conserved F or W. Fields, in order: CDR3 DNA, CDR3 protein, V gene, J gene, clone size, D gene. D genes are given only for firm matches. The size entry is marked missing in some rows and otherwise reads once, few, many or a size class.

CDR3 DNA: TGTGCCAGCAGCTTAGAACCCGGGAACACTGAAGCTTTCTTT
CDR3 protein: CASSLEPGNTEAFF
V gene: TRBV7-3
J gene: TRBJ1-1
clone size: many
D gene: .

CDR3 DNA: TGTGCCAGTAGAGCCCTGGGCGGGAATGAGCAGTTCTTC
CDR3 protein: CASRALGGNEQFF
V gene: TRBV19
J gene: TRBJ2-1
clone size: many
D gene: .

CDR3 DNA: TGTGCCAGCAGCTCGAGCGGGGGGGTAGGGTATGAGCAGTTCTTC
CDR3 protein: CASSSSGGVGYEQFF
V gene: TRBV7-2
J gene: TRBJ2-1
clone size: many
D gene: TRBD2

CDR3 DNA: TGTGCCAGCAGTTTGTCCGGGACAAGCTCCTACGAGCAGTACTTC
CDR3 protein: CASSLSGTSSYEQYF
V gene: TRBV28
J gene: TRBJ2-7
clone size: many
D gene: .

CDR3 DNA: TGTGCCAGCAGCCCCGAGGGTCTGACGAACACTGAAGCCTTCTTT
CDR3 protein: CASSPEGLTNTEAFF
V gene: TRBV6-1
J gene: TRBJ1-1
clone size: few
D gene: .

CDR3 DNA: TGTGCCAGCAGCCCGAACCAACCGGGGCTCGCCAATGAGCAGTTCTTC
CDR3 protein: CASSPNQPGLANEQFF
V gene: TRBV7-2
J gene: TRBJ2-1
clone size: many
D gene: .

CDR3 DNA: TGCAGCGTTGATCTGGAGGCCCACAATGAGCAGTTCTTC
CDR3 protein: CSVDLEAHNEQFF
V gene: TRBV29-1
J gene: TRBJ2-1
clone size: many
D gene: .

CDR3 DNA: TGTGCCAGCAGCTTAGTCGGCTTTCTGAACACTGAAGCTTTCTTT
CDR3 protein: CASSLVGFLNTEAFF
V gene: TRBV7-8
J gene: TRBJ1-1
clone size: .
D gene: .

CDR3 DNA: TGTGCCAGCCAAAAAGCGGGAGAGCTGTTTTTT
CDR3 protein: CASQKAGELFF
V gene: TRBV3-1
J gene: TRBJ2-2
clone size: many
D gene: TRBD2

CDR3 DNA: TGTGCCAGCAGCTTAACCGGGACAGACTATGGCTACACCTTC
CDR3 protein: CASSLTGTDYGYTF
V gene: TRBV12-3/TRBV12-4
J gene: TRBJ1-2
clone size: many
D gene: TRBD1

CDR3 DNA: TGCAGTGCTAGACCTCGGGGGGGGCGGGAAGCTTTCTTT
CDR3 protein: CSARPRGGREAFF
V gene: TRBV20-1
J gene: TRBJ1-1
clone size: many
D gene: .

CDR3 DNA: TGCGCCAGCAGCTATTCCGGGGCGACAACTAATGAAAAACTGTTTTTT
CDR3 protein: CASSYSGATTNEKLFF
V gene: TRBV5-1
J gene: TRBJ1-4
clone size: many
D gene: .

CDR3 DNA: TGTGCCAGCAGCTTGGGAGAATACACCGGGGAGCTGTTTTTT
CDR3 protein: CASSLGEYTGELFF
V gene: TRBV5-6
J gene: TRBJ2-2
clone size: many
D gene: .

CDR3 DNA: TGTGCCAGCAGTCCTCGGGACACCACTGGAAAACTGTTTTTT
CDR3 protein: CASSPRDTTGKLFF
V gene: TRBV28
J gene: TRBJ1-4
clone size: many
D gene: .

CDR3 DNA: TGTGCCAGCAGCGGGGGGGCGGGTACAGATACGCAGTATTTT
CDR3 protein: CASSGGAGTDTQYF
V gene: TRBV27
J gene: TRBJ2-3
clone size: many
D gene: TRBD2

CDR3 DNA: TGTGCCAGCAGCGTCCCGGGACAGAACACTGAAGCTTTCTTT
CDR3 protein: CASSVPGQNTEAFF
V gene: TRBV7-8
J gene: TRBJ1-1
clone size: many
D gene: .

CDR3 DNA: TGTGCCAGCAGCTTAACTGACAGGGGGTTAGATACGCAGTATTTT
CDR3 protein: CASSLTDRGLDTQYF
V gene: TRBV7-9
J gene: TRBJ2-3
clone size: many
D gene: TRBD1

CDR3 DNA: TGCAGCGTTGCCAGCGGGGTGGTCAATGAGCAGTTCTTC
CDR3 protein: CSVASGVVNEQFF
V gene: TRBV29-1
J gene: TRBJ2-1
clone size: .
D gene: TRBD2

CDR3 DNA: TGTGCCAGCAGCTTGATGACCAACACTGAAGCTTTCTTT
CDR3 protein: CASSLMTNTEAFF
V gene: TRBV7-2
J gene: TRBJ1-1
clone size: many
D gene: .

CDR3 DNA: TGCAGTGCGGGGCCGGCACAGGGTGTTGGCACCCAGTACTTC
CDR3 protein: CSAGPAQGVGTQYF
V gene: TRBV20-1
J gene: TRBJ2-5
clone size: .
D gene: .

CDR3 DNA: TGCGCCAGCAGCCAAGTTTCCGGGCAGGGCTACACCTTC
CDR3 protein: CASSQVSGQGYTF
V gene: TRBV4-1
J gene: TRBJ1-2
clone size: many
D gene: .

CDR3 DNA: TGTGCCAGAGACCCGACGACAGGGCCGGATACGCAGTATTTT
CDR3 protein: CARDPTTGPDTQYF
V gene: TRBV12-3/TRBV12-4
J gene: TRBJ2-3
clone size: once
D gene: TRBD1

CDR3 DNA: TGTGCCAGCAGCCCGGACAGGGTAGGCATTAAGGCCAACGTCCTGACTTTC
CDR3 protein: CASSPDRVGIKANVLTF
V gene: TRBV5-4
J gene: TRBJ2-6
clone size: many
D gene: TRBD1

CDR3 DNA: TGTGCCAGCAGTTTGGGACAGGGGACCACCGGGGAGCTGTTTTTT
CDR3 protein: CASSLGQGTTGELFF
V gene: TRBV6-5
J gene: TRBJ2-2
clone size: many
D gene: TRBD1

CDR3 DNA: TGCGCCAGCAGCCAAGGAGCGGGGGCTACCGGGGAGCTGTTTTTT
CDR3 protein: CASSQGAGATGELFF
V gene: TRBV4-1
J gene: TRBJ2-2
clone size: many
D gene: TRBD2

CDR3 DNA: TGTGCCAGCAGCCTAGGTCCCGGAGTTAACTACGAGCAGCACTTC
CDR3 protein: CASSLGPGVNYEQHF
V gene: TRBV3-1
J gene: TRBJ2-7
clone size: .
D gene: .

CDR3 DNA: TGTGCCAGCAGTAGTGGGACTAGCGTCACAGATACGCAGTATTTT
CDR3 protein: CASSSGTSVTDTQYF
V gene: TRBV7-2
J gene: TRBJ2-3
clone size: many
D gene: TRBD2

CDR3 DNA: TGTGCCAGCAGTTACTCGAGGTCCAGCACTGAAGCTTTCTTT
CDR3 protein: CASSYSRSSTEAFF
V gene: TRBV6-2/TRBV6-3
J gene: TRBJ1-1
clone size: many
D gene: .

CDR3 DNA: TGTGCCAGCAGCTTAGCGGGGGGCCCCACCGGGGAGCTGTTTTTT
CDR3 protein: CASSLAGGPTGELFF
V gene: TRBV11-1
J gene: TRBJ2-2
clone size: many
D gene: .

CDR3 DNA: TGCAGTGCTAGGAGATTAGGCGAGACCCAGTACTTC
CDR3 protein: CSARRLGETQYF
V gene: TRBV20-1
J gene: TRBJ2-5
clone size: many
D gene: .

CDR3 DNA: TGCAGTGCTAGCCCCAGCCTCAACTCCGGAGCTTTCTTT
CDR3 protein: CSASPSLNSGAFF
V gene: TRBV20-1
J gene: TRBJ1-1
clone size: many
D gene: .

CDR3 DNA: TGTGCCAGCAGCGAGGGACTAGCGGGGGGGCGGGGTGAGACCCAGTACTTC
CDR3 protein: CASSEGLAGGRGETQYF
V gene: TRBV7-2
J gene: TRBJ2-5
clone size: many
D gene: TRBD2

CDR3 DNA: TGCAGCCTTCGTGGGTGGTCAGATACGCAGTATTTT
CDR3 protein: CSLRGWSDTQYF
V gene: TRBV29-1
J gene: TRBJ2-3
clone size: many
D gene: .

CDR3 DNA: TGTGCCAGCAGCGCCACTAGCGGGACCTACAATGAGCAGTTCTTC
CDR3 protein: CASSATSGTYNEQFF
V gene: TRBV11-2
J gene: TRBJ2-1
clone size: many
D gene: TRBD2

CDR3 DNA: TGCGCCAGCAGCCCCCAAGAGGGTCCGTTTGGTTACACCTTC
CDR3 protein: CASSPQEGPFGYTF
V gene: TRBV4-1
J gene: TRBJ1-2
clone size: .
D gene: .

CDR3 DNA: TGCAGTGCTATCCCTACTAAGGAGCAGTTCTTC
CDR3 protein: CSAIPTKEQFF
V gene: TRBV20-1
J gene: TRBJ2-1
clone size: many
D gene: .

CDR3 DNA: TGCAGTGCCCTTGGGCCGCTATCGGAAGTAAATCAGCCCCAGCATTTT
CDR3 protein: CSALGPLSEVNQPQHF
V gene: TRBV20-1
J gene: TRBJ1-5
clone size: many
D gene: .

CDR3 DNA: TGTGCCAGCAGTTTAGATACCGGACTAGCCGGGGAGCTGTTTTTT
CDR3 protein: CASSLDTGLAGELFF
V gene: TRBV28
J gene: TRBJ2-2
clone size: many
D gene: TRBD2

CDR3 DNA: TGTGCCAGCAGCTCCTGGAGGGACGAGCAGTACTTC
CDR3 protein: CASSSWRDEQYF
V gene: TRBV5-6
J gene: TRBJ2-7
clone size: .
D gene: .

CDR3 DNA: TGTGCCAGCAGTTCGACCGGATGGAATAATGAGCAGTTCTTC
CDR3 protein: CASSSTGWNNEQFF
V gene: TRBV27
J gene: TRBJ2-1
clone size: many
D gene: .

CDR3 DNA: TGTGCCAGCAGCCAAGAGCAGACTACTACGAACACTGAAGCTTTCTTT
CDR3 protein: CASSQEQTTTNTEAFF
V gene: TRBV4-2
J gene: TRBJ1-1
clone size: many
D gene: .

CDR3 DNA: TGTGCCAGCTCGGAGCAGTACTTC
CDR3 protein: CASSEQYF
V gene: TRBV27
J gene: TRBJ2-7
clone size: many
D gene: .

CDR3 DNA: TGTGCCAGCAGTCGACCCCCGGGAGGGGAACCTGAAGCTTTCTTT
CDR3 protein: CASSRPPGGEPEAFF
V gene: TRBV28
J gene: TRBJ1-1
clone size: few
D gene: .